Below, 10 T cell receptor beta chains from the same sample are listed, as sequenced in a study of CD39 and CD103 CD8 tumor-infiltrating T cells. Clones were sequenced by immunoSEQ multiplex PCR, and TCRdb holds only the in-frame ones, with some missing. The sample yields approximately 730 clones, 60% to 80% seen once. The sequenced sample consisted of CD39- CD103+ CD8+ T cells sorted from the tumor. The subset was: CD103+CD39- single-positive CD45RA- CD8 T cells. All receptors come from a human donor with head and neck squamous cell carcinoma.

By share, this clone counts as large. CDR3 DNA sequence: TGTGCCAGTAGTAGTAGGAGTGCAGAGACCCAGTACTTC. Residues: CASSSRSAETQYF. The gene calls are TRBV19 and TRBJ2-5, with D unclear. CDR3 size: 13 residues. Trimming cost V 4 bases and J 4 bases, with 10 bases left between them. Looked up from germline, CDR1 is LNHDA and CDR2 is SQIVND (reference sequence).

The rearrangement links TRBV9 to TRBJ2-3; the D is unclear. CDR3 length: 15 residues. Germline V gives CDR1 SGDLS, CDR2 YYNGEE. V lost 0 bases and J lost 0, with 8 bases in between. The CDR3 coding sequence is TGTGCCAGCAGCGTAGTTGGGTTCAGCACAGATACGCAGTATTTT. This translates into CASSVVGFSTDTQYF.

This clone has just a few counts. V and J are TRBV15 and TRBJ2-7, with D tentatively TRBD1 or TRBD2 (5 bases each). V was cut by 5 bases and J by 0 bases, with 8 bases left in between. This CDR3 comprises 13 residues. CDR1 is LNHNV and CDR2 is YYDKDF in the germline V gene (reference sequence). The CDR3 loop reads CATSPGTSYEQYF. The DNA for the CDR3 is TGTGCCACCAGCCCGGGGACCTCCTACGAGCAGTACTTC.

The V and J genes are TRBV5-1 and TRBJ2-3; no firm D call. CDR3 length: 14 amino acids. V shed 7 bases and J shed 4 bases, with 16 bases lying between them. Germline V gene lookup returns CDR1 SGHRS and CDR2 YFSETQ. For the CDR3, the DNA is TGCGCCAGCCCAGGAAAAATACCAGCAGATACGCAGTATTTT. Translating it yields CASPGKIPADTQYF. Full variable domain (rest looked up from reference TRBV5-1 and TRBJ2-3): KAGVTQTPRYLIKTRGQQVTLSCSPISGHRSVSWYQQTPGQGLQFLFEYFSETQRNKGNFPGRFSGRQFSNSRSEMNVSTLELGDSALYLCASPGKIPADTQYFGPGTRLTVL.

As to this clone: The junction and the germline gene differ at one end; a read error may be behind it. This rearrangement joins TRBV6-1 to TRBJ1-5; D is undetermined. Germline V lookup: CDR1 MNHNS, CDR2 SASEGT. The CDR3 sequence is 11 residues long. The CDR3 region has the DNA TGTGCCAGCAGTACGCTTTTGACCTTAGAGTTT. Its protein product is CASSTLLTLEF.

This clone was seen only once. The chain carries TRBV7-9 and TRBJ2-7, with no clear D. Trimming pared 2 bases from V and 2 bases from J, leaving 7 bases between. Per the germline V gene, CDR1 is SEHNR and CDR2 is FQNEAQ (reference sequence). The CDR3 has 13 residues. The CDR3 sequence is CASSLQVTYEQYF. The CDR3 DNA reads TGTGCCAGCAGCTTACAGGTTACCTACGAGCAGTACTTC.

This clone was observed a handful of times. The gene calls are TRBV5-6 and TRBJ2-7; 12 bases are a match to TRBD1. Germline values: CDR1 SGHDT, CDR2 YYEEEE. V shed 3 bases, J shed 6 bases, and the junction held 7 bases outside the gene matches. The CDR3 sequence is 15 residues long. CDR3 in DNA: TGTGCCAGCAGCTCCGGGGGGACAGGGGGCCCCGAGCAGTACTTC. Translated: CASSSGGTGGPEQYF.

The V gene is TRBV28, the J gene TRBJ2-7, with D possibly being TRBD2 (5 bases). Deletions cut 6 bases from V and 6 bases from J, with 15 bases between. Germline V gene sequence: CDR1 MDHEN, CDR2 SYDVKM. CDR3 size: 13 residues. The CDR3 reads CASSRPGKSEQYF. DNA of the CDR3: TGTGCCAGCAGCCGTCCGGGAAAGAGCGAGCAGTACTTC.

This clone was found a few times. The chain is built from TRBV7-9 and TRBJ2-3; 8 bases match TRBD2. Trimming took 5 bases from V and 4 from J; bases not matched to a gene: 8. The CDR3 consists of 15 residues. Germline V gene data show CDR1 as SEHNR and CDR2 as FQNEAQ (reference sequence). CDR3: CASSRTSGGADTQYF. CDR3 in DNA: TGTGCCAGCAGCCGAACTAGCGGAGGGGCAGATACGCAGTATTTT.

The rearrangement joins TRBV15 to TRBJ1-1; D gene ambiguous. V shed 5 bases and J shed 4 bases, with 14 bases lying between them. The CDR3 contains 14 residues. CDR1 and CDR2 from the germline V gene are LNHNV and YYDKDF (reference sequence). The CDR3 sequence is CATSPGTGSTEAFF. CDR3 nucleotide sequence: TGTGCCACCAGCCCCGGAACTGGGAGCACTGAAGCTTTCTTT.